The next 21 T cell receptor beta chains were all read from a single sample in a study of technical replicates of blood from a handful of donors. Clones were sequenced by immunoSEQ multiplex PCR, and TCRdb holds only the in-frame ones, with some missing. This table has about 50,000 clones, about 96% appearing once. What was sequenced was T cells isolated from PBMCs. Source of these receptors: a human donor in good health.

The gene calls are TRBV6-6 and TRBJ1-1, with D possibly being TRBD1 (6 bases). The CDR3 loop spans 15 amino acids. V was trimmed by 5 bases and J by 5 bases, leaving 18 bases between them. Looked up from germline, CDR1 is MNHNY and CDR2 is SVGAGI (reference sequence). Written as DNA, the CDR3 is TGTGCCAGCAGTCCCGAATTAGGGGGAAGTACTGAAGCTTTCTTT. It specifies CASSPELGGSTEAFF.

This clone appeared once. The genes are TRBV4-1 and TRBJ2-1, with D possibly matching TRBD2 (6 bases). Germline lookup yields CDR1 MGHRA and CDR2 YSYEKL. With 1 base removed from V and 2 bases from J, the gap between germline ends came to 9 bases. The CDR3 runs to 15 residues. CDR3 nucleotide sequence: TGCGCCAGCAGCCAAGGGGGACTGCCCTACAATGAGCAGTTCTTC. Translation gives CASSQGGLPYNEQFF.

The chain uses TRBV29-1 and TRBJ2-7; 10 nucleotides match TRBD1. After removal of 2 bases from V and 2 bases from J, the junction contained 6 bases not matched to a gene. Germline V gene sequence: CDR1 SQVTM, CDR2 ANQGSEA. The CDR3 length is 15 residues. DNA of the CDR3: TGCAGCGTTGAATTCCGGGACAGGGGACCCTACGAGCAGTACTTC. Residues: CSVEFRDRGPYEQYF.

On this clone: Sequence at one end of the junction differs from germline and may be a read error. The CDR3 coding sequence is TGCAGCGTTGAAGATGGGGGCGCAGAGGATTTT. As protein: CSVEDGGAEDF. The chain employs TRBV29-1 and TRBJ1-3; D perhaps matches TRBD1 (6 bases). Germline lookup yields CDR1 SQVTM and CDR2 ANQGSEA. CDR3 length: 11 amino acids. The complete variable domain, with remaining parts taken from reference TRBV29-1 and TRBJ1-3, reads SAVISQKPSRDICQRGTSLTIQCQVDSQVTMMFWYRQQPGQSLTLIATANQGSEATYESGFVIDKFPISRPNLTFSTLTVSNMSPEDSSIYLCSVEDGGAEDFGEGSWLTVV.

The chain combines TRBV5-4 with TRBJ2-7; 8 bases are a match to TRBD1. CDR3 length: 15 amino acids. Germline lookup yields CDR1 SGHNT and CDR2 YYREEE (reference sequence). The ends lost 4 bases at V and 4 bases at J; junction bases unmatched: 10. The CDR3 region has the DNA TGTGCCAGCAGCCAAGACAGGGGAAAATGGTACGAGCAGTACTTC. Protein product: CASSQDRGKWYEQYF.

The chain links TRBV9 to TRBJ2-6, with D possibly being TRBD2 (5 bases). The CDR3 contains 16 residues. CDR1 and CDR2 (germline): SGDLS, YYNGEE. V lost 0 bases and J 0 bases, leaving 7 bases between the germline ends. CDR3 sequence reads: CASSVEGVSGANVLTF. For the CDR3, the DNA is TGTGCCAGCAGCGTAGAGGGAGTCTCTGGGGCCAACGTCCTGACTTTC.

This sequence joins TRBV4-2 and TRBJ1-2; D is uncertain. The CDR3 runs to 15 residues. Germline CDR1 reads LGHNA; CDR2 reads YNFKEQ. Deletions cut 0 bases from V and 4 bases from J, with 12 bases between. The CDR3 spells CASSQEIQRFYGYTF. The CDR3 DNA reads TGTGCCAGCAGCCAAGAGATCCAGCGCTTCTATGGCTACACCTTC.

This clone was observed a single time. The genes are TRBV19 and TRBJ2-4, with 12 bases identical to TRBD1. Germline loops: CDR1 LNHDA, CDR2 SQIVND (reference sequence). The CDR3 consists of 18 residues. V shed 5 bases, J shed 0 bases, and the junction held 8 bases outside the gene matches. The CDR3 loop is CASSSGTGGGGAKNIQYF. In DNA, the CDR3 is TGTGCCAGTAGTTCCGGGACAGGGGGCGGCGGAGCCAAAAACATTCAGTACTTC.

The rearrangement links TRBV6-6 to TRBJ2-1; 7 nucleotides match TRBD2. Germline V gene data show CDR1 as MNHNY and CDR2 as SVGAGI (reference sequence). Trimming at V came to 4 bases and at J to 9 bases, leaving 3 bases not matched to a gene. The CDR3 loop spans 12 amino acids. CDR3 protein: CASSWGEGEQFF. CDR3 nucleotide sequence: TGTGCCAGCAGTTGGGGGGAGGGTGAGCAGTTCTTC.

The genes are TRBV5-4 and TRBJ1-2, with 8 nucleotides matching TRBD1. CDR1 is SGHNT, CDR2 YYREEE, per germline (reference sequence). Trimming removed 6 bases from V and 3 bases from J; junction bases left unmatched: 10. The CDR3 length is 15 residues. As DNA, the CDR3 is TGTGCCAGCAACAAGGGAGGACAGGGAGACTATGGCTACACCTTC. Translation: CASNKGGQGDYGYTF.

The chain links TRBV7-6 to TRBJ2-3; the match to TRBD2 covers 12 bases. This CDR3 region has 16 residues. The germline V gene encodes CDR1 SGHVS and CDR2 FNYEAQ. V was clipped by 5 bases and J by 3 bases; unmatched bases: 6. CDR3 DNA sequence: TGTGCCAGCAGCCCACGACTAGCGGGAGAGACAGATACGCAGTATTTT. This encodes CASSPRLAGETDTQYF.

This rearrangement joins TRBV7-2 to TRBJ2-1; TRBD2 matches at 8 bases. CDR1 and CDR2 from the germline V gene are SGHTA and FQGNSA. The V and J ends lost 1 base and 2 bases, in that order; junction bases with no gene match: 1. The CDR3 consists of 15 residues. CDR3 loop: CASSLDGRAYNEQFF. CDR3 DNA: TGTGCCAGCAGCTTAGACGGGAGGGCCTACAATGAGCAGTTCTTC.

The chain uses TRBV4-1 and TRBJ1-4, with D uncertain. This CDR3 is 15 amino acids long. The V gene lost 4 bases and the J gene lost 8 bases, with 17 bases spanning the gap. Germline-derived CDR1 and CDR2 are MGHRA and YSYEKL. This chain's CDR3 is CASSLESRRREKLFF. DNA of the CDR3: TGCGCCAGCAGCCTCGAATCCAGGAGGCGAGAAAAACTGTTTTTT.

V is TRBV11-2 and J is TRBJ1-5; D remains ambiguous. Trimming removed 5 bases at V and 5 bases at J, with 10 bases between. This CDR3 is 13 amino acids long. Germline values: CDR1 SGHAT, CDR2 FQNNGV. In nucleotides, the CDR3 is TGTGCCAGCAGCAGCGGGAGTTATCAGCCCCAGCATTTT. Amino acid sequence: CASSSGSYQPQHF.

The gene calls are TRBV29-1 and TRBJ2-1; D is unresolved. This CDR3 spans 12 amino acids. CDR1 is SQVTM, CDR2 ANQGSEA, per germline. Trimming stripped 2 bases from V and 4 bases from J, with 6 bases between. The CDR3 protein is CSVEQQYNEQFF. CDR3 bases: TGCAGCGTTGAACAACAGTACAATGAGCAGTTCTTC.

This clone was observed once. This chain connects TRBV6-5 to TRBJ1-3, with D tentatively TRBD1 (5 bases). In germline, CDR1 is MNHEY, CDR2 SVGAGI. V lost 2 bases and J lost 2, with 10 bases in between. This CDR3 has 15 amino acids. CDR3: CASSYAGQPGNTIYF. CDR3 nucleotide sequence: TGTGCCAGCAGTTACGCCGGACAACCTGGAAACACCATATATTTT.

This clone was observed a single time. The genes are TRBV6-5 and TRBJ1-2; TRBD1 matches 9 bases. The germline V gene encodes CDR1 MNHEY and CDR2 SVGAGI. The V gene end was trimmed by 6 bases and the J gene end by 8 bases; junction bases not matched to a gene: 13. CDR3 size: 15 residues. Written as DNA, the CDR3 is TGTGCCAGCAGGGGGACCGGGACAGGGAAAGGCGGCTACACCTTC. Its translation is CASRGTGTGKGGYTF.

The chain couples TRBV13 to TRBJ1-1, with D unclear. Germline V gene data show CDR1 as PRHDT and CDR2 as FYEKMQ (reference sequence). The CDR3 covers 12 residues. V was trimmed by 3 bases and J by 7 bases, leaving 9 bases between them. CDR3 in amino acids: CASSFYFGEAFF. CDR3 in DNA: TGTGCCAGCAGCTTTTACTTCGGTGAAGCTTTCTTT.

V usage is TRBV6-6 and J usage is TRBJ1-1; 9 bases fit TRBD1. CDR1 and CDR2 (germline): MNHNY, SVGAGI (reference sequence). The junction had 4 bases not matched to a gene; V was cut back by 6 bases and J by 11 bases. The CDR3 has 11 amino acids. This chain's CDR3 is CASRSGQGAFF. Here the CDR3 DNA reads TGTGCCAGCAGATCGGGACAGGGCGCTTTCTTT.

The chain couples TRBV9 to TRBJ2-7, with a weak D call TRBD2 (5 bases). Germline lookup yields CDR1 SGDLS and CDR2 YYNGEE. Deletions cut 5 bases from V and 2 bases from J, with 11 bases between. This CDR3 spans 13 amino acids. The CDR3 spells CASSSGLTYEQYF. Written as DNA, the CDR3 is TGTGCCAGCAGTTCGGGGTTAACCTACGAGCAGTACTTC.

The genes are TRBV6-5 and TRBJ1-1; a possible D gene is TRBD1 (5 bases). Germline assignment: CDR1 MNHEY and CDR2 SVGAGI. The germline V and J ends were trimmed by 4 bases and 5 bases, with 14 bases remaining between them. The CDR3 is 14 amino acids. CDR3 region: CASSWGGGGTEAFF. CDR3 coding DNA: TGTGCCAGCAGTTGGGGAGGCGGGGGGACTGAAGCTTTCTTT.